This is a list of T cell receptor beta chains from one sample in a study of control samples from healthy donors and cancer patients. Libraries were prepared by immunoSEQ multiplex PCR; TCRdb keeps only in-frame clonotypes and omits some of them. This table has roughly 98,000 clones, roughly four fifths appearing once. Specimen: blood. These receptors originate from a woman in her sixties in good health. CDR3s include the opening cysteine and the closing phenylalanine or tryptophan. The D gene is left open where the match is weak. For some rows the clone size is stated as once, few or many, or as a class when expanded; others skip it.

J gene	D gene	V gene	clone size	CDR3 protein	CDR3 DNA
TRBJ2-2	TRBD2	TRBV7-2	once	CASSLGSSGLTGELFF	TGTGCCAGCAGTCTAGGGTCTAGCGGGCTCACCGGGGAGCTGTTTTTT
TRBJ1-2	TRBD1	TRBV6-5	.	CASSRQGINYGYTF	TGTGCCAGCAGTCGACAGGGGATCAACTATGGCTACACCTTC
TRBJ2-5	.	TRBV15	.	CATSRPLVNQANRQETQYF	TGTGCCACCAGCAGGCCGTTAGTTAATCAGGCAAATAGGCAAGAGACCCAGTACTTC
TRBJ1-1	.	TRBV5-1	few	CASSLAEIGGGTEAFF	TGCGCCAGCAGCTTGGCTGAGATCGGGGGCGGAACTGAAGCTTTCTTT
TRBJ2-2	.	TRBV9	.	CASSVATGTRLTGELFF	TGTGCCAGCAGCGTAGCTACGGGGACAAGACTAACCGGGGAGCTGTTTTTT
TRBJ2-1	.	TRBV2	.	CASSVLQRDNEQFF	TGTGCCAGCAGTGTCCTACAAAGGGACAATGAGCAGTTCTTC
TRBJ2-5	.	TRBV12-2	.	CASRLGLRFRGRETQYF	TGTGCAAGTCGCTTAGGCCTAAGATTTAGAGGTAGAGAGACCCAGTACTTC
TRBJ2-1	.	TRBV5-1	.	CASSPQWDEQFF	TGCGCCAGCAGCCCTCAATGGGATGAGCAGTTCTTC
TRBJ1-2	.	TRBV4-1	.	CASSQEIRRSEGYGYTF	TGCGCCAGCAGCCAAGAAATTCGGAGATCTGAGGGCTATGGCTACACCTTC
TRBJ2-2	TRBD2	TRBV7-7	.	CASSYGLADSTGELFF	TGTGCTAGCAGCTACGGACTAGCGGACTCCACCGGGGAGCTGTTTTTT
TRBJ2-2	.	TRBV6-5	.	CASSSGGNTGELFF	TGTGCCAGCAGTTCTGGGGGGAACACCGGGGAGCTGTTTTTT
TRBJ2-7	.	TRBV10-3	.	CAIGGSRIYEQYF	TGTGCCATCGGGGGGTCGCGAATCTACGAGCAGTACTTC
TRBJ2-7	.	TRBV4-2	.	CASSNLGLRLPYEQYF	TGTGCCAGCAGCAACCTCGGACTCAGACTGCCCTACGAGCAGTACTTC
TRBJ1-3	.	TRBV6-2/TRBV6-3	.	CASSRKGGMVKGYGNTIYF	TGTGCCAGCAGCCGAAAGGGGGGGATGGTTAAAGGGTATGGAAACACCATATATTTT
TRBJ1-2	TRBD1	TRBV5-1	.	CASSLTGQNYGYTF	TGCGCCAGCAGCTTGACGGGACAGAACTATGGCTACACCTTC
TRBJ2-3	.	TRBV10-2	few	CASNTGSTDTQYF	TGCGCCAGCAATACAGGGAGCACAGATACGCAGTATTTT
TRBJ2-7	TRBD1	TRBV15	.	CATSSPGTGSLSSYEQYF	TGTGCCACCAGCAGTCCCGGGACAGGGTCCCTGAGCTCCTACGAGCAGTACTTC
TRBJ2-3	.	TRBV5-1	.	CASSKGTGTDTQYF	TGCGCCAGCAGCAAGGGAACAGGCACAGATACGCAGTATTTT
TRBJ2-2	.	TRBV15	.	CATSRGGYTGELFF	TGTGCCACCAGCAGGGGCGGTTACACCGGGGAGCTGTTTTTT
TRBJ2-7	.	TRBV5-6	.	CASSWAGPYEQYF	TGTGCCAGCAGCTGGGCAGGGCCGTACGAGCAGTACTTC
TRBJ1-1	.	TRBV6-5	.	CASEAGTEAFF	TGTGCCAGCGAGGCGGGTACTGAAGCTTTCTTT
TRBJ2-2	TRBD2	TRBV2	.	CASRDQRGNTGELFF	TGTGCCAGCAGAGATCAGCGGGGGAACACCGGGGAGCTGTTTTTT
TRBJ1-1	.	TRBV4-3	.	CASSQVANTEAFF	TGCGCCAGCAGCCAAGTGGCCAACACTGAAGCTTTCTTT
TRBJ2-3	.	TRBV20-1	few	CSASGLGGTSTDTQYF	TGCAGTGCTAGTGGCCTCGGGGGTACTAGCACAGATACGCAGTATTTT
TRBJ2-7	TRBD2	TRBV6-5	.	CASRGLAGYEQYF	TGTGCCAGCAGGGGACTAGCGGGCTACGAGCAGTACTTC
TRBJ2-7	.	TRBV3-1/TRBV3-2	.	CASSQGAYEQYF	TGTGCCAGCAGCCAAGGGGCCTACGAGCAGTACTTC
TRBJ2-7	.	TRBV6-2/TRBV6-3	.	CASSPAGDSYEQYF	TGTGCCAGCAGTCCCGCAGGAGACTCCTACGAGCAGTACTTC
TRBJ2-3	.	TRBV18	once	CASSPSRGGPTDTQYF	TGTGCCAGCTCACCCAGCCGCGGGGGCCCCACAGATACGCAGTATTTT
TRBJ2-3	.	TRBV5-1	.	CASSLGHSLVDTQYF	TGCGCCAGCAGCTTGGGGCACAGTTTGGTAGATACGCAGTATTTT
TRBJ1-5	TRBD1	TRBV18	.	CASSPLTGADQPQHF	TGTGCCAGCTCACCCCTGACAGGGGCGGATCAGCCCCAGCATTTT
TRBJ1-1	TRBD1	TRBV5-1	.	CASSLAGTGVVAFF	TGCGCCAGCAGCTTAGCCGGGACAGGGGTCGTAGCTTTCTTT
TRBJ1-2	TRBD1	TRBV19	.	CASSASLDRGYGYTF	TGTGCCAGTAGTGCCAGCCTGGACAGGGGATATGGCTACACCTTC
TRBJ1-2	TRBD1	TRBV29-1	few	CSVETGGRGYTF	TGCAGCGTGGAGACAGGGGGCCGGGGCTACACCTTC
TRBJ1-4	.	TRBV4-1	.	CASTPLQGQSDYATNEKLFF	TGCGCCAGCACCCCTCTCCAAGGACAGTCGGACTATGCAACTAATGAAAAACTGTTTTTT
TRBJ2-1	TRBD2	TRBV28	.	CATWRPGLAGVEQFF	TGTGCCACTTGGCGACCGGGACTAGCGGGAGTTGAACAGTTCTTC
TRBJ1-2	TRBD1	TRBV27	.	CASSSRTGGNDGYTF	TGTGCCAGCAGTTCCAGGACAGGGGGCAACGATGGCTACACCTTC
TRBJ1-1	TRBD1	TRBV7-9	.	CASSSQQGIYTEAFF	TGTGCCAGCAGCAGTCAACAGGGGATCTACACTGAAGCTTTCTTT
TRBJ2-7	.	TRBV20-1	.	CSASAGDEQYF	TGCAGTGCTAGTGCCGGGGACGAGCAGTACTTC
TRBJ1-6	.	TRBV19	.	CASKAGTNSPLHF	TGTGCCAGTAAAGCAGGGACCAATTCACCCCTCCACTTT
TRBJ1-6	TRBD1	TRBV6-2/TRBV6-3	few	CASSKGQVLGSPLHF	TGTGCCAGCAGTAAGGGACAGGTCCTAGGCTCACCCCTCCACTTT
TRBJ1-1	.	TRBV6-2/TRBV6-3	.	CASSSNRAENEAFF	TGTGCCAGCAGTTCTAACCGGGCCGAAAATGAAGCTTTCTTT
TRBJ2-5	.	TRBV7-6	.	CASSLDKVETQYF	TGTGCCAGCAGCTTAGATAAAGTAGAGACCCAGTACTTC
TRBJ2-5	.	TRBV11-2	.	CASSLRRRQSETQYF	TGTGCCAGCAGCCTACGCCGACGACAGTCCGAGACCCAGTACTTC
TRBJ1-2	.	TRBV24-1	.	CATSLGTAIHGYTF	TGTGCCACCAGTTTAGGGACGGCGATTCATGGCTACACCTTC
TRBJ2-3	.	TRBV7-2	.	CASGLELSTDTQYF	TGTGCCAGCGGGCTCGAACTTAGCACAGATACGCAGTATTTT
TRBJ2-7	TRBD1	TRBV15	once	CATGTGTLNEQYF	TGTGCCACCGGGACAGGGACATTGAACGAGCAGTACTTC
TRBJ1-1	.	TRBV27	.	CASSSPQAAKAFF	TGTGCCAGCAGTTCCCCCCAGGCGGCGAAGGCTTTCTTT
TRBJ2-7	.	TRBV9	.	CASSVGQTSSYEQYF	TGTGCCAGCAGCGTAGGGCAGACAAGCTCCTACGAGCAGTACTTC
TRBJ2-1	TRBD1	TRBV4-1	.	CASSQDPGGSQFF	TGCGCCAGCAGCCAAGATCCAGGGGGCTCCCAGTTCTTC
TRBJ1-1	.	TRBV21-1	.	CASSKGTHGTEAFF	TGTGCCAGCAGCAAGGGGACTCACGGAACTGAAGCTTTCTTT
TRBJ2-1	.	TRBV5-1	.	CASSPGTSPLNEQFF	TGCGCCAGCAGCCCAGGGACAAGCCCCCTAAATGAGCAGTTCTTC
TRBJ2-1	.	TRBV19	.	CASAFTVYNEQFF	TGTGCCAGTGCATTTACGGTCTACAATGAGCAGTTCTTC
TRBJ1-5	TRBD1	TRBV4-2	.	CASSRLTGGYQPQHF	TGTGCCAGCAGCCGCCTGACAGGGGGCTATCAGCCCCAGCATTTT
TRBJ2-2	.	TRBV6-1	.	CASSDARKTGELFF	TGTGCCAGCAGTGATGCGAGGAAAACCGGGGAGCTGTTTTTT
TRBJ2-5	.	TRBV10-2	once	CASTEGGGSQETQYF	TGCGCCAGCACCGAAGGAGGAGGCTCTCAAGAGACCCAGTACTTC
TRBJ2-3	TRBD2	TRBV5-1	.	CASSTVAGATDTQYF	TGCGCCAGCAGCACCGTAGCGGGAGCCACAGATACGCAGTATTTT
TRBJ2-7	.	TRBV28	.	CASRRSDGRLYEQYF	TGTGCCAGCAGAAGATCGGACGGAAGACTCTACGAGCAGTACTTC